A selection of T cell receptor beta chains follows, all from one sample in a study of human T cells and chemical hapten exposure. Using its own MiXCR run on the RACE reads, TCRdb lists one record per CDR3 protein. Of over 70,000 distinct CDR3 sequences listed, 9.5% to 13% were seen once; the top ten hold 1.6%. The sequenced sample was whole blood, obtained in connection with sensitization to the hapten diphenylcyclopropenone (DPC). These receptors all stem from a man in his late teens or twenties with alopecia areata. Some clones in this sample may be carry-over from other donors' samples. Both conserved end residues are part of each CDR3. The order of the fields is J gene, D gene, clone size, V gene, CDR3 protein, CDR3 DNA. D genes are given only for firm matches. Where a row states a size, it is once, few, many or the class of an expanded clone; other rows omit it.

>TRBJ1-6|TRBD1|many|TRBV28
CASSSTGSSPLHF
TGTGCCAGCAGTTCGACAGGGAGTTCACCCCTCCACTTT
>TRBJ2-1|.|many|TRBV11-2
CASSPPPGLGGGGEQFF
TGTGCCAGCAGCCCACCTCCCGGGCTAGGCGGTGGCGGGGAGCAGTTCTTC
>TRBJ1-5|.|.|TRBV28
CASTGTLIQPQHF
TGTGCCAGCACCGGGACATTAATCCAGCCCCAGCATTTT
>TRBJ1-1|TRBD1|many|TRBV18
CASSPRQGAEGTEAFF
TGTGCCAGCTCACCAAGGCAGGGGGCTGAGGGCACTGAAGCTTTCTTT
>TRBJ1-2|.|few|TRBV6-5
CASSYSGGGRGYTF
TGTGCCAGCAGTTACTCGGGGGGCGGGCGAGGCTACACCTTC
>TRBJ2-7|TRBD1|few|TRBV28
CASKPDRGTYEQYF
TGTGCCAGCAAACCTGACAGGGGAACCTACGAGCAGTACTTC
>TRBJ1-2|TRBD1|.|TRBV12-3/TRBV12-4
CASSFGTGSYGYTF
TGTGCCAGCAGTTTCGGGACAGGTTCCTATGGCTACACCTTC
>TRBJ1-1|.|many|TRBV4-3
CASSQAGALEAFF
TGCGCCAGCAGCCAAGCCGGGGCCCTTGAAGCTTTCTTT
>TRBJ2-5|.|many|TRBV12-3/TRBV12-4
CASSFRAGMGEETQYF
TGTGCCAGCAGTTTTAGGGCAGGGATGGGTGAAGAGACCCAGTACTTC
>TRBJ2-1|.|many|TRBV15
CATSRDGGDEQFF
TGTGCCACCAGCAGAGATGGTGGCGATGAGCAGTTCTTC
>TRBJ2-3|TRBD2|many|TRBV29-1
CSVEVRLAGSDTQYF
TGCAGCGTTGAGGTCCGACTAGCGGGGTCAGATACGCAGTATTTT
>TRBJ2-2|.|medium-sized|TRBV21-1
CASSNATGRGGELFF
TGTGCCAGCAGCAATGCCACAGGGAGGGGCGGGGAGCTGTTTTTT
>TRBJ2-7|TRBD1|.|TRBV6-1
CAIVPSGGTDDEQYF
TGTGCCATTGTCCCATCAGGGGGAACGGACGACGAGCAGTACTTC
>TRBJ2-7|TRBD2|few|TRBV11-2
CASSPTSGAPYEQYF
TGTGCCAGCAGCCCGACTAGCGGGGCTCCTTACGAGCAGTACTTC
>TRBJ1-4|.|many|TRBV5-1
CASSWTGEKLFF
TGCGCCAGCAGCTGGACGGGCGAAAAACTGTTTTTT
>TRBJ2-7|.|.|TRBV29-1
CSAGGELQYF
TGCAGCGCCGGAGGGGAGTTGCAGTACTTC